This is a list of T cell receptor beta chains from one sample in a study of beta chain features in type 1 diabetes. Assay used: immunoSEQ multiplex PCR; TCRdb lists only in-frame clones, some missing. Of about 740,000 clones listed, about an eighth were seen once; the top ten hold approximately 0.02%. Material: naive CD4+ T cells from blood. These receptors were obtained from a man aged 18 to 30 with type 1 diabetes. Each CDR3 is given with its conserved first and last residue. The D gene is left open where the match is weak. For some rows the clone size is stated as once, few or many, or as a class when expanded; others skip it.

>TRBD1|TRBJ2-1|TRBV11-3|few
TGTGCCAGCTCCCGAGGGGACAGTGGCAATGAGCAGTTCTTC
CASSRGDSGNEQFF
>NA|TRBJ1-5|TRBV4-1|few
TGCGCCAGCAGCCCCCTCGAAGGGGGGAATCAGCCCCAGCATTTT
CASSPLEGGNQPQHF
>NA|TRBJ2-1|TRBV7-6|NA
TGTGCCAGCAGCTTAGGGGACGTCTCAAATGAGCAGTTCTTC
CASSLGDVSNEQFF
>NA|TRBJ1-2|TRBV4-1|NA
TGCGCCAGCAGCCAAGGCCCCGAGGCCCCCAGCGGCTACACCTTC
CASSQGPEAPSGYTF
>NA|TRBJ1-2|TRBV25-1|few
TGTGCCAGCAGTGAGGGACATAACCTTTATGGCTACACCTTC
CASSEGHNLYGYTF
>NA|TRBJ2-2|TRBV18|NA
TGTGCCAGCTCACCAGGCCTTTTGATCAACACCGGGGAGCTGTTTTTT
CASSPGLLINTGELFF
>TRBD1|TRBJ1-2|TRBV30|NA
TGTGCCTGGGCCTGGACAGGTAGCTACACCTTC
CAWAWTGSYTF
>NA|TRBJ1-1|TRBV29-1|NA
TGCAGCGTTGAATGGCAGGACAACACTGAAGCTTTCTTT
CSVEWQDNTEAFF
>NA|TRBJ2-3|TRBV29-1|NA
TGCAGCGTCCGACCGAGGGACCGAGGCACAGATACGCAGTATTTT
CSVRPRDRGTDTQYF
>NA|TRBJ2-2|TRBV11-2|NA
TGTGCCAGCAGCCCGGGAGTTCCCGGGGAGCTGTTTTTT
CASSPGVPGELFF
>NA|TRBJ2-1|TRBV10-3|NA
TGTGCCATCAGGGGAATTGAAACGGAGTCCTACAATGAGCAGTTCTTC
CAIRGIETESYNEQFF
>NA|TRBJ2-5|TRBV4-1|few
TGCGCCAGCAGCCAAGGGGGCGTGGAGACCCAGTACTTC
CASSQGGVETQYF
>TRBD1|TRBJ1-4|TRBV28|few
TGTGCCAGCAGTTTCGACAGGGATGAAAAACTGTTTTTT
CASSFDRDEKLFF
>NA|TRBJ2-7|TRBV7-8|few
TGTGCCAGCAGCTTAGGGGGAAATCCCTACGAGCAGTACTTC
CASSLGGNPYEQYF
>TRBD1|TRBJ1-5|TRBV7-2|few
TGTGCCAGCAGCTCAGGACAGGGCGGCAATCAGCCCCAGCATTTT
CASSSGQGGNQPQHF
>NA|TRBJ1-2|TRBV6-6|few
TGTGCCAGCAGTTACTCGAGGCCGGGGCCCAACTATGGCTACACCTTC
CASSYSRPGPNYGYTF
>TRBD1|TRBJ2-1|TRBV2|few
TGTGCCAGCCTACCGAGGACAGGGAGGCATGAGCAGTTCTTC
CASLPRTGRHEQFF
>NA|TRBJ1-6|TRBV11-2|NA
TGTGCCAGCAGCCGGACGGGCGATAATTCACCCCTCCACTTT
CASSRTGDNSPLHF
>NA|TRBJ1-1|TRBV6-5|NA
TGTGCCAGCAGCCAACTGAGTGCAAACACTGAAGCTTTCTTT
CASSQLSANTEAFF
>NA|TRBJ2-7|TRBV7-9|NA
TGTGCCAGCAGCACCATCACGGGGGACAGCGAGCAGTACTTC
CASSTITGDSEQYF
>NA|TRBJ1-1|TRBV6-1|NA
TGTGCCAGCAGTGGATCTACGGTGAACACTGAAGCTTTCTTT
CASSGSTVNTEAFF
>TRBD1|TRBJ1-6|TRBV6-6|NA
TGTGCCAGCAAAGTAACAGGGGGTAATTCACCCCTCCACTTT
CASKVTGGNSPLHF
>NA|TRBJ1-4|TRBV30|NA
TGTGCCTGGAGTCCGGGGCCAAATGAAAAACTGTTTTTT
CAWSPGPNEKLFF
>NA|TRBJ2-5|TRBV5-1|NA
TGCGCCAGCAGCCCCAACTCCGTGAAAGAGACCCAGTACTTC
CASSPNSVKETQYF
>NA|TRBJ2-2|TRBV19|few
TGTGCCAGTAGTATCACCGGGGAGCTGTTTTTT
CASSITGELFF
>NA|TRBJ2-7|TRBV2|NA
TGTGCCAGCAGTGCGACCCTGGGGGAGCAGTACTTC
CASSATLGEQYF
>TRBD2|TRBJ2-1|TRBV7-2|NA
TGTGCCAGCAGCTTAGGGGGGTCTAGCGGCCACAATGAGCAGTTCTTC
CASSLGGSSGHNEQFF
>NA|TRBJ2-6|TRBV7-9|few
TGTGCCAGCAGCGTTCAAACAGGGTTAAGTTGGGGGGCCAACGTCCTGACTTTC
CASSVQTGLSWGANVLTF
>TRBD1|TRBJ2-7|TRBV6-1|NA
TGTGCCACGGACAGGGTATCCGACGAGCAGTACTTC
CATDRVSDEQYF
>TRBD2|TRBJ2-3|TRBV4-2|few
TGTGCCAGCAGCCAACCGACTAGCGGGGGGAGCACAGATACGCAGTATTTT
CASSQPTSGGSTDTQYF
>TRBD1|TRBJ1-2|TRBV5-4|few
TGTGCCAGCAGCCCCACCGCCGGACAGGGTGGCTACGGCTACACCTTC
CASSPTAGQGGYGYTF
>TRBD1|TRBJ1-5|TRBV30|NA
TGTGCCTGGAGTCAAGGGGGCGCCCCGAGCAATCAGCCCCAGCATTTT
CAWSQGGAPSNQPQHF
>NA|TRBJ2-7|TRBV7-2|few
TGTGCCAGCAGCTTAGCCGGCCGCCAGGGGACCTACGAGCAGTACTTC
CASSLAGRQGTYEQYF
>NA|TRBJ2-7|TRBV20-1|NA
TGCAGTGCACAGGCAAGCTACGAGCAGTACTTC
CSAQASYEQYF
>NA|TRBJ1-4|TRBV2|NA
TGTGCCAGCAGTCCCCCAGAGGAGGCAGGGACTAATGAAAAACTGTTTTTT
CASSPPEEAGTNEKLFF
>NA|TRBJ1-1|TRBV6-1|NA
TGTGCCAGCAGTGTGCCGGACAGACCCGGGACTGAAGCTTTCTTT
CASSVPDRPGTEAFF
>NA|TRBJ2-1|TRBV9|NA
TGTGCCAGCAGCGAAGGTAGGGTGAGTGGCGAGCAGTTCTTC
CASSEGRVSGEQFF
>TRBD1|TRBJ1-1|TRBV7-2|few
TGTGCCAGCAGCCCGGGACAGAGGAACACTGAAGCTTTCTTT
CASSPGQRNTEAFF
>NA|TRBJ2-7|TRBV7-9|NA
TGTGCCAGCAGCTTAGACGCAGGGGGGTACTACGAGCAGTACTTC
CASSLDAGGYYEQYF
>NA|TRBJ2-5|TRBV2|NA
TGTGCCAGCAGTGAGGGTGGCCGTTTCGTGGAGACCCAGTACTTC
CASSEGGRFVETQYF
>NA|TRBJ1-2|TRBV7-8|NA
TGTGCCAGCAGCCCGTCTGTGGGGGAGCGCTACACCTTC
CASSPSVGERYTF
>NA|TRBJ1-2|TRBV6-1|few
TGTGCCAGCAGGCCCTTGAGCCGGGACTATGGCTACACCTTC
CASRPLSRDYGYTF
>TRBD1|TRBJ2-5|TRBV4-1|few
TGCGCCAGCAGCCAAGGACTAACCCCCGGGACAGGGTCCGAGACCCAGTACTTC
CASSQGLTPGTGSETQYF
>NA|TRBJ1-3|TRBV5-1|few
TGCGCCAGCAGCTTGGGGGAATACTCTGGAAACACCATATATTTT
CASSLGEYSGNTIYF
>NA|TRBJ2-1|TRBV7-8|NA
TGTGCCAGCAGCTTAGGAGGCCTAGCCGTTGAGCAGTTCTTC
CASSLGGLAVEQFF
>TRBD2|TRBJ2-3|TRBV9|few
TGTGCCAGCAGCGGAATAGCGGGGGCCACAGATACGCAGTATTTT
CASSGIAGATDTQYF
>NA|TRBJ1-2|TRBV18|NA
TGTGCCAGCTCACCATGGGAAAGGGGCTATGGCTACACCTTC
CASSPWERGYGYTF
>NA|TRBJ1-5|TRBV4-1|few
TGCGCCAGCAGCCAAGAGGGATGGGGAAATCAGCCCCAGCATTTT
CASSQEGWGNQPQHF
>NA|TRBJ2-3|TRBV10-3|NA
TGTGCCATCAGTGATCCCGGCACCCGCACAGATACGCAGTATTTT
CAISDPGTRTDTQYF
>TRBD1|TRBJ1-1|TRBV30|few
TGTGCCCGCGGGACAGTGATGACAGAAGCTTTCTTT
CARGTVMTEAFF